This T cell receptor (beta chain) is from a study of shared clonotypes between healthy human individuals. Across the whole study: Ranging from 18 to 49 in age, donors were a couple of women and a few men. Points from the study as a whole: Estimated richness values were generally larger in naive subsets than in memory subsets. Clonotypes which were not shared had lower generation probabilities than clonotypes that all four donors shared. How much donors shared clonotypes was expected to be affected by sequencing depth.

V lost 3 bases to trimming and J lost 4 bases; unmatched junction nucleotides: 8. Germline-derived CDR1 and CDR2 are MDHEN and SYDVKM. This CDR3 is 16 amino acids long. Concerning this clone: Its target is not known.

Clones were read by immunoSEQ multiplex PCR, and TCRdb kept only the in-frame ones, dropping some. The sample carries about 2.3 million clones, 92% recorded once. J is TRBJ2-7 and V is TRBV28; TRBD2 matches at 11 bases. What was sequenced was naive CD4+ T cells from PBMCs. The subset was: CD45RA+ positively selected. The TCR originated in a man between 18 and 29 years old in good health. Some clones in this sample may be carry-over from other donors' samples. The CDR3 DNA is TGTGCCAGCAGTTTGTGGCTAGCGGGAGGAAAGTACGAGCAGTACTTC. Its protein is CASSLWLAGGKYEQYF.